This T cell receptor (beta chain) was recorded in a study of cytomegalovirus exposure and HLA in healthy donors. Germline values: CDR1 SGHRS, CDR2 YFSETQ. Trimming took 0 bases from V and 2 from J, leaving 5 bases between them. The CDR3 extends over 14 amino acids. PCR amplification relied on 60 Vbeta primers (plus 13 Jbeta primers). Clones were read by immunoSEQ multiplex PCR, and TCRdb kept only the in-frame ones, dropping some. In the table there are around 110,000 clones, 65% of which are singletons. The receptor was isolated from a woman between 40 and 55 years old in good health and CMV-seropositive. The rearrangement joins TRBV5-1 to TRBJ2-2; D is uncertain. The material sequenced was PBMCs. CDR3 amino acids: CASSLAFNTGELFF. CDR3 nucleotides: TGCGCCAGCAGCTTGGCGTTCAACACCGGGGAGCTGTTTTTT.